This TCR beta chain stems from a study of CD8+ T cells in alopecia areata. Whole-study findings and limits: Scalp sequencing captures resident alphabeta T cells of normal skin too. Higher clonality and more expanded CD8+ clones appeared in lesional than normal scalp. Unlike in mice, where it was clearer, TCR sharing across patients was less clear, possibly HLA-related.

The V and J ends lost 5 bases and 4 bases respectively, with 12 bases between them. Germline V CDR1 and CDR2: SEHNR, FQNEAQ (reference sequence). The CDR3 contains 14 residues. cDNA prepared by RNA extraction and subsequent reverse transcription served as the template for sequencing. Profiling relied on immunoSEQ multiplex PCR, and the TCRdb table lists in-frame clones only, not all of them. The sample records around 97,000 clones, approximately 52% being singletons. This clone was found a few times. Its antigen is unknown. The authors sorted CD4+ and CD8+ T cells from PBMCs. Sequencing was performed on CD4+ T cells sorted from blood. The clonotype comes from a human donor in good health. The chain is built from TRBV7-9 and TRBJ2-1; D assignment may be TRBD1 or TRBD2 (5 bases each). The CDR3 region is CASSPPGPYNEQFF. The CDR3 bases are TGTGCCAGCAGCCCCCCGGGACCGTACAATGAGCAGTTCTTC.